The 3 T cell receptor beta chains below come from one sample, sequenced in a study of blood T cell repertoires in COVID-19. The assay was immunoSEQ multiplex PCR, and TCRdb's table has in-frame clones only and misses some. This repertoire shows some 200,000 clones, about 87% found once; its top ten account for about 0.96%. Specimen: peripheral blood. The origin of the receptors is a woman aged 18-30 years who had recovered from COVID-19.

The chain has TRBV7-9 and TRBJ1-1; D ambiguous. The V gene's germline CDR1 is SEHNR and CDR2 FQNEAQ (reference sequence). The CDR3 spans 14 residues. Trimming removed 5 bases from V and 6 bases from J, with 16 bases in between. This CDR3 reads CASSHLAPLAEAFF. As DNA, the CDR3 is TGTGCCAGCAGCCATTTGGCCCCCTTGGCTGAAGCTTTCTTT.

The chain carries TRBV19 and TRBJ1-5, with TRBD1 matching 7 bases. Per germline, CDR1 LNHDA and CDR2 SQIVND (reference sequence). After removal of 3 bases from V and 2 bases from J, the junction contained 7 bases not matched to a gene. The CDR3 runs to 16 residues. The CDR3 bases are TGTGCCAGTAGTATGAGGGGGCAGGCAGGCAATCAGCCCCAGCATTTT. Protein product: CASSMRGQAGNQPQHF. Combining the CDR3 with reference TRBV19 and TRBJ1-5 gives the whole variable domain DGGITQSPKYLFRKEGQNVTLSCEQNLNHDAMYWYRQDPGQGLRLIYYSQIVNDFQKGDIAEGYSVSREKKESFPLTVTSAQKNPTAFYLCASSMRGQAGNQPQHFGDGTRLSIL.

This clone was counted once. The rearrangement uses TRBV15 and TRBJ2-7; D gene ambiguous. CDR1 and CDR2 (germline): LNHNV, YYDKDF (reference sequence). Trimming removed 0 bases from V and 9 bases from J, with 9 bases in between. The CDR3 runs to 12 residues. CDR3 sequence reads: CATSRDRGGQYV. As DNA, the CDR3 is TGTGCCACCAGCAGAGACCGCGGCGGGCAGTACGTC.